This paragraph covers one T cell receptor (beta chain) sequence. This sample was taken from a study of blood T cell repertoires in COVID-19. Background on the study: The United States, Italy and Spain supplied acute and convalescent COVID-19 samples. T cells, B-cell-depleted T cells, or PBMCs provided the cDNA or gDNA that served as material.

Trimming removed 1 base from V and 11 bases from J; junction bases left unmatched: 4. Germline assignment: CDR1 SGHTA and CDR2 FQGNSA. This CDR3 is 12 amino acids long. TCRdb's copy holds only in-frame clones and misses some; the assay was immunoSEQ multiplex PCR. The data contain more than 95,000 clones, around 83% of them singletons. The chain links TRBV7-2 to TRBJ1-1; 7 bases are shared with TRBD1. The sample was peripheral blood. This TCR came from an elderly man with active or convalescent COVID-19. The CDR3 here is CASSLETGRAFF. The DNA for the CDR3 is TGTGCCAGCAGCTTAGAGACAGGGCGGGCTTTCTTT.